The 28 T cell receptor beta chains below come from one sample, sequenced in a study of T cells in women clearing cervical HPV infection (dated by TCRdb to the late 2010s). To prepare the library, the immunoSEQ multiplex PCR assay was applied. TCRdb retrieved this table from immuneACCESS and kept in-frame rearrangements only. Not all clones are present; in checked studies, unresolved V genes account for under half, and no reason is known for the remainder. The table of this sample itemizes fewer than 35,000 clones. The top ten clonotypes cover about 7.8% of the sample. The sequencing input was blood buffy coat. The receptor set was obtained from a woman aged 18-70 years with a cervical HPV16 infection that either progressed to CIN3+ or cleared (not recorded which).

As concerns this clone: The read gets to within 3 residues of the CDR3 end, and the germline J gene fills in the rest. V is TRBV7-6 and J is TRBJ2-1, with 7 positions matching TRBD1. CDR1 SGHVS and CDR2 FNYEAQ come from the germline V gene. The CDR3 contains 15 residues. Trimming removed 3 bases from V and 3 bases from J; junction bases left unmatched: 5. The CDR3 loop reads CASSFLGQDYNEQFF. CDR3 bases read: TGTGCCAGCAGCTTTCTCGGACAGGACTACAATGAG.

Remarks on this clone: The CDR3 goes on 3 residues after the read ends, and that part is filled in from the germline J gene. The chain recombines TRBV19 with TRBJ2-5, with a weak D call TRBD2 (6 bases). The CDR3 runs 14 residues. CDR1 is LNHDA and CDR2 is SQIVND in the germline V gene (reference sequence). Trimming shortened V by 4 bases and J by 5 bases, and 14 bases separated the two germline ends. The CDR3 loop reads CASSTSGVGETQYF. Incomplete CDR3 DNA: TGTGCCAGTAGTACCTCGGGGGTCGGGGAGACC.

The covered CDR3 bases are TGTGCCAGCAGCTTAGGGGCCGATTCACCC. As protein: CASSLGADSP. In full, the CDR3 reads CASSLGADSPLHF. V usage is TRBV7-6 and J usage is TRBJ1-6, with D unresolved. The read halts 3 residues ahead of the CDR3 end, with the missing end drawn from the germline J gene. This CDR3 is 13 amino acids long. Germline V gives CDR1 SGHVS, CDR2 FNYEAQ. V gave up 1 base and J gave up 8 bases, with 6 bases separating them. The whole variable domain, remainder taken from reference TRBV7-6 and TRBJ1-6, is GAGVSQSPRYKVTKRGQDVALRCDPISGHVSLYWYRQALGQGPEFLTYFNYEAQQDKSGLPNDRFSAERPEGSISTLTIQRTEQRDSAMYRCASSLGADSPLHFGNGTRLTVT.

In the case of this clone: The CDR3 end is not reached by the read, which stops 3 residues before it; the germline J gene fills it in. The chain employs TRBV13 and TRBJ1-4, with 8 positions matching TRBD1. Germline values: CDR1 PRHDT, CDR2 FYEKMQ (reference sequence). The CDR3 extends over 15 amino acids. Incomplete CDR3 DNA: TGTGCCAGCAGCTTAGCGGGACAGGACAATTCACCA. Translation gives CASSLAGQDNSP. The CDR3 in its entirety is CASSLAGQDNSPLFF.

Worth noting for this clone: Coverage ceases 3 residues before the CDR3 finishes, and the germline J gene fills in the end. The chain combines TRBV28 with TRBJ2-5; perhaps D is TRBD1 or TRBD2 (6 bases each). CDR3 length: 15 residues. Looked up from germline, CDR1 is MDHEN and CDR2 is SYDVKM. The ends were cut back, 5 bases at V and 1 base at J, with 14 bases in the middle. The part of the CDR3 DNA that was read is TGTGCCAGCAGTCTAGGAGGGGGTCTCCAAGAGACC. Amino acids: CASSLGGGLQET. The entire CDR3 sequence reads CASSLGGGLQETQYF.

A remark on this clone: The CDR3 goes on 3 residues after the read ends, and that part is filled in from the germline J gene. The chain links TRBV28 to TRBJ2-7, with D possibly matching TRBD1 (6 bases). The CDR3 sequence is 13 residues long. Germline V CDR1 and CDR2: MDHEN, SYDVKM. V lost 4 bases to trimming and J lost 1 base, with 8 bases between them. The CDR3 bases that were read are TGTGCCAGCAGTTCAAGGGGGTCCTACGAG. It encodes CASSSRGSYE. The CDR3 reads in full as CASSSRGSYEQYF.

Incomplete CDR3 DNA: TGTGCCAGTAGTATAGTTTACAGGGGGCCGAGATATTCGCAAGAGACC. This translates into CASSIVYRGPRYSQET. The complete CDR3 protein is CASSIVYRGPRYSQETQYF. V is TRBV19 and J is TRBJ2-5; the match to TRBD1 covers 9 bases. The sequenced fragment ends 3 residues before the CDR3 boundary, so the rest is inferred from the germline J gene. The CDR3 loop spans 19 amino acids. Germline V gives CDR1 LNHDA, CDR2 SQIVND (reference sequence). After removal of 1 base from V and 2 bases from J, the junction contained 14 bases not matched to a gene.

The sequenced part of the CDR3 DNA is TGTGCCAGCAGCGTCCGGGACAGGGGACAGAACGAG. Its protein is CASSVRDRGQNE. The whole CDR3 sequence is CASSVRDRGQNEQYF. The chain is built from TRBV9 and TRBJ2-7; 10 bases fit TRBD1. With the read ending 3 residues before the CDR3 end, the germline J gene is used to fill in that end. In germline, CDR1 is SGDLS, CDR2 YYNGEE. The CDR3 length is 15 residues. After removal of 2 bases from V and 5 bases from J, the junction contained 7 bases not matched to a gene.

Regarding this clone: The read gets to within 3 residues of the CDR3 end, and the germline J gene fills in the rest. V usage is TRBV28 and J usage is TRBJ2-5; no clear D gene. The germline CDR1 and CDR2 sequences are MDHEN and SYDVKM. The CDR3 runs 12 residues. Trimming removed 5 bases from V and 4 bases from J, with 8 bases in between. Partial CDR3 DNA: TGTGCCAGCAGTCTATCTCGAGAGACC. Its translation: CASSLSRET. The full CDR3 reads CASSLSRETQYF.

Notes on this clone: The CDR3 end is not reached by the read, which stops 3 residues before it; the germline J gene fills it in. The chain links TRBV11-3 to TRBJ2-3, with D possibly TRBD2 on 5 matching bases. The CDR3 is 13 residues long. V gave up 4 bases and J gave up 2 bases, with 7 bases separating them. Germline CDR1 is SGHNT and CDR2 is YENEEA. This CDR3 reads CASSSGYTDTQYF. CDR3 bases read: TGTGCCAGCAGCTCGGGGTACACAGATACG.

Regarding this clone: The CDR3 is cut off 3 residues early in the read; its end comes from the germline J gene. The rearrangement links TRBV2 to TRBJ1-1, with D maybe TRBD1 (5 bases). Germline CDR1 SNHLY, CDR2 FYNNEI. The length of the CDR3 is 12 residues. V was trimmed by 6 bases and J by 2 bases, leaving 7 bases between them. The CDR3 sequence: CASRQDNTEAFF. The sequenced CDR3 bases are TGTGCCAGCAGACAGGACAACACTGAA.

Concerning this clone: Sequencing ends 3 residues short of the CDR3 end; the germline J gene provides the rest. This sequence joins TRBV27 and TRBJ2-2; 8 bases align to TRBD1. The CDR3 extends over 16 amino acids. V dropped 6 bases and J dropped 2; count of bases not matched to a gene: 8. Germline V gene sequence: CDR1 MNHEY, CDR2 SMNVEV (reference sequence). Incomplete CDR3 DNA: TGTGCCAGCAGCCAAGACAGGGGTGGAAACACCGGGGAG. It specifies CASSQDRGGNTGE. The full-length CDR3 reads as CASSQDRGGNTGELFF.

As concerns this clone: Read sequence stops 3 residues before the CDR3 end, and the germline J gene provides the missing end. The chain employs TRBV5-1 and TRBJ2-3; D might be TRBD2 (5 bases). This CDR3 spans 16 amino acids. V lost 0 bases to trimming and J lost 2 bases, with 13 bases between them. Germline V gene sequence: CDR1 SGHRS, CDR2 YFSETQ. The part of the CDR3 DNA that was read is TGCGCCAGCAGCTTGGTTGCTAGCCGCTCCACAGATACG. It codes for CASSLVASRSTDT. The CDR3 in full is CASSLVASRSTDTQYF.

On this clone: The DNA ends 3 residues before the CDR3 does, and the rest of the CDR3 is filled in from the germline J gene. The chain carries TRBV19 and TRBJ1-2; D gene uncertain. Germline values: CDR1 LNHDA, CDR2 SQIVND (reference sequence). The length of the CDR3 is 15 residues. The CDR3 region is CASSRREPIYNDYTF. The CDR3 DNA, read in part, is TGTGCCAGTAGTAGGCGGGAACCGATTTACAATGAC.

Comments on this clone: Read data end 3 residues before the CDR3 end; the end is taken from the germline J gene. This rearrangement joins TRBV19 to TRBJ2-5, with 7 nucleotides matching TRBD2. The CDR3 extends over 14 amino acids. Germline CDR1 reads LNHDA; CDR2 reads SQIVND (reference sequence). V shed 5 bases, J shed 5 bases, and the junction held 8 bases outside the gene matches. CDR3 bases read: TGTGCCAGTAGTCGGCGGACTAGTGGTGAGACC. Its protein is CASSRRTSGET. In full, the CDR3 is CASSRRTSGETQYF. Looking up the rest from reference TRBV19 and TRBJ2-5 gives the full variable domain: DGGITQSPKYLFRKEGQNVTLSCEQNLNHDAMYWYRQDPGQGLRLIYYSQIVNDFQKGDIAEGYSVSREKKESFPLTVTSAQKNPTAFYLCASSRRTSGETQYFGPGTRLLVL.

Remarks on this clone: Coverage ceases 3 residues before the CDR3 finishes, and the germline J gene fills in the end. The gene calls are TRBV7-9 and TRBJ1-1; TRBD1 might be the D (5 bases). Looked up from germline, CDR1 is SEHNR and CDR2 is FQNEAQ (reference sequence). The ends were cut back, 1 base at V and 1 base at J, with 10 bases in the middle. The CDR3 runs to 15 residues. The CDR3 DNA, read in part, is TGTGCCAGCAGCTTAGGGCAGGGAGGGAACACTGAA. Its translation is CASSLGQGGNTE. The full-length CDR3 reads as CASSLGQGGNTEAFF.

To note about this clone: The observed sequence ends 3 residues before the CDR3 terminus, with the missing tail filled in from the germline J gene. The genes are TRBV7-9 and TRBJ1-2; D may be TRBD1 (5 bases). CDR3 size: 12 residues. Germline-derived CDR1 and CDR2 are SEHNR and FQNEAQ (reference sequence). This CDR3 is CASSLRGNDYTF. CDR3 bases read: TGTGCCAGCAGCTTACGGGGGAATGAC.

A note on this clone: Read data end 3 residues before the CDR3 end; the end is taken from the germline J gene. The chain has TRBV6-1 and TRBJ1-6, with D uncertain. V lost 4 bases and J lost 8, with 15 bases in between. Looked up from germline, CDR1 is MNHNS and CDR2 is SASEGT. This CDR3 spans 15 amino acids. CDR3 residues: CASSAGSLRDSPLHF. The part of the CDR3 DNA that was read is TGTGCCAGCAGTGCGGGGAGCCTCCGGGATTCACCC.

Comments on this clone: The read finishes 3 residues shy of the CDR3 end, and the germline J gene is used to complete it. This rearrangement joins TRBV4-1 to TRBJ1-2; D is possibly TRBD1 (6 bases). Per germline, CDR1 MGHRA and CDR2 YSYEKL. The CDR3 covers 16 residues. The CDR3 spells CASSQTTGPGVGGYTF. Partial CDR3 DNA: TGCGCCAGCAGCCAAACCACAGGGCCCGGTGTCGGAGGC.

In regard to this clone: Coverage ceases 3 residues before the CDR3 finishes, and the germline J gene fills in the end. The J gene is TRBJ2-4, the V gene TRBV7-9; TRBD1 might be the D (8 bases). Germline V gene data show CDR1 as SEHNR and CDR2 as FQNEAQ (reference sequence). The CDR3 sequence is 14 residues long. The CDR3 region is CASSTETGDYGQYF. CDR3 DNA, as far as it was read: TGTGCCAGCAGCACCGAGACAGGGGACTATGGT.

Remarks on this clone: The read ends 3 residues before the CDR3 terminus; that terminus is restored from the germline J gene. The chain is built from TRBV7-2 and TRBJ2-2; D is uncertain. The V gene lost 1 base and the J gene lost 1 base, with 7 bases spanning the gap. Per germline, CDR1 SGHTA and CDR2 FQGNSA. This CDR3 region has 15 residues. CDR3 protein: CASSLGQLNTGELFF. CDR3 DNA (partial): TGTGCCAGCAGCTTAGGGCAGTTGAACACCGGGGAG.

With respect to this clone: The read finishes 3 residues shy of the CDR3 end, and the germline J gene is used to complete it. The rearrangement links TRBV7-9 to TRBJ1-2, with TRBD1 matching over 7 bases. With V trimmed by 1 base and J by 7 bases, 3 bases remained unmatched. CDR3 length: 13 residues. Per germline, CDR1 SEHNR and CDR2 FQNEAQ (reference sequence). The CDR3 bases that were read are TGTGCCAGCAGCTTAGAGACAGGGCCTGGC. The encoded protein is CASSLETGPG. The CDR3 in its entirety is CASSLETGPGYTF.

Concerning this clone itself: The read ends 3 residues shy of where the CDR3 ends; the end is completed using the germline J gene. This rearrangement joins TRBV6-2 or TRBV6-3 to TRBJ2-1, with TRBD2 identical over 7 bases. Looked up from germline, CDR1 is MNHEY and CDR2 is SVGEGT. The CDR3 runs 13 residues. Trimming took 7 bases from V and 7 from J; bases not matched to a gene: 7. The DNA read from the CDR3 is TGTGCCAGCATCCCGACTAGCTCGAATGAG. Translating gives CASIPTSSNE. Given in full, the CDR3 is CASIPTSSNEQFF.

On this clone: The read is 3 residues too short to cover the CDR3 end, so that end is filled in from the germline J gene. The J gene is TRBJ2-7, the V gene TRBV20-1, with 11 bases lining up with TRBD2. Trimming cost V 1 base and J 2 bases; bases outside gene matches: 4. Germline CDR1 is DFQATT and CDR2 is SNEGSKA (reference sequence). The CDR3 contains 15 residues. CDR3 DNA, as far as it was read: TGCAGTGCTAGAGTCCTAGCGGGGGGAACCTACGAG. Translating it yields CSARVLAGGTYE. The entire CDR3 protein reads CSARVLAGGTYEQYF.

A note on this clone: The CDR3 end falls 3 residues outside the read, so it is completed with the germline J gene. The chain links TRBV7-2 to TRBJ2-1, with a tentative D call TRBD2 (5 bases). V dropped 4 bases and J dropped 6 bases, with 10 bases sitting between them. CDR1 and CDR2 (germline): SGHTA, FQGNSA. This CDR3 is built from 13 residues. CDR3 DNA (partial): TGTGCCAGCAGCTCTGGACTTATCAATGAG. The encoded protein is CASSSGLINE. The full CDR3 protein reads CASSSGLINEQFF.

As to this clone: At one end the junction does not follow the germline gene, possibly because of a read error. The missing CDR3 end, 3 residues past where the read stops, is filled in from the germline J gene. The J gene is TRBJ2-3, the V gene TRBV7-3; unclear D gene. CDR3 size: 14 residues. Germline CDR1 and CDR2: SGHTA and FQGTGA. CDR3 protein: CASILGQRTDTQYF. The part of the CDR3 DNA that was read is TGTGCCAGCATCTTAGGGCAAAGAACAGATACG.

As concerns this clone: The read terminates 3 residues ahead of where the CDR3 ends, so the germline J gene completes it. The rearrangement links TRBV7-9 to TRBJ2-3; D uncertain. The CDR3 consists of 15 residues. V dropped 2 bases and J dropped 1 base, with 10 bases sitting between them. Germline CDR1 SEHNR, CDR2 FQNEAQ (reference sequence). Incomplete CDR3 DNA: TGTGCCAGCAGCTTATCCCGGTTGTGCACAGATACG. This encodes CASSLSRLCTDT. The full CDR3 is CASSLSRLCTDTQYF.

In the case of this clone: The read stops 3 residues short of the end of the CDR3; the missing end is completed from the germline J gene. The V gene is TRBV7-9, the J gene TRBJ1-1, with a weak D call TRBD1 (6 bases). This CDR3 has 13 residues. Germline V CDR1 and CDR2: SEHNR, FQNEAQ (reference sequence). The V end lost 6 bases, the J end lost 7 bases, and 15 bases lay between the germline ends. The sequenced CDR3 bases are TGTGCCAGCAGTTACTCGACAGGTAATGAA. Protein sequence: CASSYSTGNE. The entire CDR3 protein is CASSYSTGNEAFF.